The present T cell receptor (beta chain) was sequenced within a study of cytomegalovirus exposure and HLA in healthy donors. Regarding donors, all were healthy bone marrow donors. Both 60 Vbeta primers and 13 Jbeta primers went into the PCR. Profiled with immunoSEQ multiplex PCR; TCRdb holds only in-frame clones, not every one. The table includes 150,000 to 170,000 clones, over 65% detected once. The J segment lost 2 bases and the V segment lost 5 bases, leaving 4 bases of the junction unmatched. The germline gives CDR1 LNHDA, CDR2 SQIVND (reference sequence). The CDR3 has 15 residues. The chain joins TRBV19 to TRBJ2-1; TRBD1 matches at 9 bases. The sample consisted of PBMCs. The sequence was obtained from a man younger than 45 in good health and CMV-seronegative. CDR3 in DNA: TGTGCCAGTAGTTGGGGACAGGGACCCTACAATGAGCAGTTCTTC. Translated, it gives CASSWGQGPYNEQFF.